What follows are 25 T cell receptor beta chains derived from one specimen sequenced in a study of T cell responses to AZD1222 COVID-19 vaccine. Libraries were prepared by immunoSEQ multiplex PCR; TCRdb keeps only in-frame clonotypes and omits some of them. The table lists just under 90,000 clones, 70% to 90% of them singletons. The sequenced sample was peripheral blood, obtained on day 0 of MenACWY control vaccination. Receptors were obtained from an adult in good health.

V is TRBV30 and J is TRBJ1-2, with D possibly TRBD1 on 5 matching bases. V dropped 2 bases and J dropped 4 bases, with 14 bases sitting between them. The CDR3 is 14 amino acids. The V gene's germline CDR1 is GTSNPN and CDR2 SVGIG (reference sequence). CDR3 residues: CAWSSGRTFYGYTF. The CDR3 coding sequence is TGTGCCTGGAGTTCGGGGCGGACCTTCTATGGCTACACCTTC.

The chain links TRBV12-3 or TRBV12-4 to TRBJ2-3, with D unclear. CDR3 length equals 12 residues. Trimming removed 2 bases at V and 7 bases at J, with 7 bases between. The CDR3 DNA is TGTGCCAGCAGTTTAAAGACGAATACGCAGTATTTT. Its protein product is CASSLKTNTQYF.

The chain is built from TRBV5-1 and TRBJ1-1; no clear D. V was shortened by 0 bases and J by 6 bases, with 12 bases between the two germline ends. This CDR3 has 14 residues. CDR1 and CDR2 from the germline V gene are SGHRS and YFSETQ. CDR3 DNA: TGCGCCAGCAGCTTGGTCTCCGACGTTGCTGAAGCTTTCTTT. It encodes CASSLVSDVAEAFF. The complete variable domain, with remaining parts taken from reference TRBV5-1 and TRBJ1-1, reads KAGVTQTPRYLIKTRGQQVTLSCSPISGHRSVSWYQQTPGQGLQFLFEYFSETQRNKGNFPGRFSGRQFSNSRSEMNVSTLELGDSALYLCASSLVSDVAEAFFGQGTRLTVV.

V gene TRBV10-3 combines with J gene TRBJ1-5, with D uncertain. The CDR3 has 13 residues. Germline CDR1 ENHRY, CDR2 SYGVKD. V was cut by 7 bases and J by 3 bases, with 10 bases left in between. CDR3 sequence: CAITPEANQPQHF. For the CDR3, the DNA is TGTGCCATCACCCCTGAGGCCAATCAGCCCCAGCATTTT.

The chain recombines TRBV6-5 with TRBJ1-3; D perhaps matches TRBD1 (5 bases). The CDR3 sequence is 14 residues long. V was shortened by 5 bases and J by 0 bases, with 8 bases between the two germline ends. Germline assignment: CDR1 MNHEY and CDR2 SVGAGI. The DNA of the CDR3 is TGTGCCAGCAGTCGGGACCACTCTGGAAACACCATATATTTT. Protein sequence: CASSRDHSGNTIYF.

This rearrangement joins TRBV7-9 to TRBJ2-1, with D unresolved. Between the trimmed V and J ends, which lost 4 bases and 3 bases, there was a span of 1 base. CDR3 length: 11 residues. Per germline, CDR1 SEHNR and CDR2 FQNEAQ (reference sequence). In DNA form, the CDR3 reads TGTGCCAGCAGCTACTACAATGAGCAGTTCTTC. Residues: CASSYYNEQFF.

The chain couples TRBV2 to TRBJ2-1; 11 bases match TRBD1. Trimming removed 5 bases from V and 4 bases from J; junction bases left unmatched: 4. The CDR3 consists of 15 residues. Germline CDR1 and CDR2: SNHLY and FYNNEI. The CDR3 sequence: CASSPGTGGYNEQFF. Written as DNA, the CDR3 is TGTGCCAGCAGTCCCGGGACAGGGGGATACAATGAGCAGTTCTTC.

The chain has TRBV4-1 and TRBJ1-2; 9 bases fit TRBD1. The V gene end was trimmed by 4 bases and the J gene end by 5 bases; junction bases not matched to a gene: 5. Germline values: CDR1 MGHRA, CDR2 YSYEKL. The CDR3 length is 14 residues. Written as DNA, the CDR3 is TGCGCCAGCAGCCCCGGGACAGGGAGATATGGCTACACCTTC. This encodes CASSPGTGRYGYTF.

The rearrangement uses TRBV19 and TRBJ1-3; 8 nucleotides match TRBD1. The CDR3 totals 15 residues. CDR1 is LNHDA and CDR2 is SQIVND in the germline V gene (reference sequence). The J segment lost 2 bases and the V segment lost 5 bases, leaving 5 bases of the junction unmatched. The CDR3 region has the DNA TGTGCCAGTAGTGGACAGGGAGGTGCTGGAAACACCATATATTTT. Amino acid sequence: CASSGQGGAGNTIYF.

The chain links TRBV6-5 to TRBJ2-5, with D possibly being TRBD2 (6 bases). Between the trimmed V and J ends, which lost 6 bases and 5 bases, there was a span of 19 bases. The V gene's germline CDR1 is MNHEY and CDR2 SVGAGI. This CDR3 region has 15 residues. CDR3: CASRPGPGTLETQYF. The CDR3 DNA is TGTGCCAGCAGACCAGGCCCGGGGACTTTGGAGACCCAGTACTTC.

The rearrangement uses TRBV5-5 and TRBJ1-2, with TRBD1 matching 8 bases. Germline V gives CDR1 SGHKS, CDR2 YYEKEE (reference sequence). The CDR3 has 13 residues. J gave up 7 bases and V 2 bases, and 4 bases lay outside the gene matches. The CDR3: CASSFQGAAGYTF. The CDR3, as DNA: TGTGCCAGCAGCTTTCAGGGGGCCGCTGGCTACACCTTC.

This clone was observed once. The V call is TRBV12-5, the J call TRBJ2-2; 7 positions match TRBD2. This CDR3 has 16 residues. Germline V gene sequence: CDR1 LGHNT, CDR2 FRNRAP. The ends lost 1 base at V and 5 bases at J; junction bases unmatched: 7. Written as DNA, the CDR3 is TGTGCTAGTGGTTTGGGAAGCGGGGAAGGTACCGGGGAGCTGTTTTTT. It translates to CASGLGSGEGTGELFF.

The chain has TRBV30 and TRBJ1-5, with 7 bases fitting TRBD1. In germline, CDR1 is GTSNPN, CDR2 SVGIG (reference sequence). The CDR3 spans 13 residues. Trimming cost V 1 base and J 7 bases; bases outside gene matches: 4. The CDR3 DNA is TGTGCCTGGAGTGACAGGGGTTACCAGCCCCAGCATTTT. This sequence encodes CAWSDRGYQPQHF.

The J gene is TRBJ2-2, the V gene TRBV16; 7 bases are a match to TRBD1. This CDR3 is built from 18 residues. Germline trimming cut 1 base from V and 0 bases from J; bases unmatched to any gene: 8. Germline CDR1 KGHSY, CDR2 FQNENV. The CDR3 is CASSQFPGGVTNTGELFF. CDR3 nucleotide sequence: TGTGCCAGCAGCCAATTTCCAGGGGGAGTAACGAACACCGGGGAGCTGTTTTTT.

CDR3 protein: CSSRVSTEAFF. As DNA, the CDR3 is TGCAGCTCCAGGGTGAGCACTGAAGCTTTCTTT. J is TRBJ1-1 and V is TRBV29-1; possible D gene TRBD1, 5 bases. There are 11 residues in the CDR3. The V end lost 8 bases, the J end lost 4 bases, and 11 bases lay between the germline ends. Germline assignment: CDR1 SQVTM and CDR2 ANQGSEA. Filled out from reference TRBV29-1 and TRBJ1-1, the complete variable domain reads SAVISQKPSRDICQRGTSLTIQCQVDSQVTMMFWYRQQPGQSLTLIATANQGSEATYESGFVIDKFPISRPNLTFSTLTVSNMSPEDSSIYLCSSRVSTEAFFGQGTRLTVV.

This chain links TRBV9 with TRBJ1-2; a possible D gene is TRBD1 (5 bases). The germline V gene encodes CDR1 SGDLS and CDR2 YYNGEE. The CDR3 is made up of 15 amino acids. V was shortened by 0 bases and J by 7 bases, with 16 bases between the two germline ends. For the CDR3, the DNA is TGTGCCAGCAGCGTAGGATCGGGGGACGCGTCTGGCTACACCTTC. This encodes CASSVGSGDASGYTF.

The gene calls are TRBV25-1 and TRBJ1-2; D is undetermined. Germline CDR1 reads MGHDK; CDR2 reads SYGVNS. The CDR3 has 13 amino acids. Trimming removed 11 bases at V and 3 bases at J, with 16 bases between. CDR3 in DNA: TGTGCCGTATCCATAAGCCCCTACTATGGCTACACCTTC. Its translation: CAVSISPYYGYTF.

This rearrangement joins TRBV10-3 to TRBJ1-1; 7 bases align to TRBD1. This CDR3 comprises 14 residues. CDR1 is ENHRY and CDR2 is SYGVKD in the germline V gene. V was clipped by 7 bases and J by 1 base; unmatched bases: 6. The CDR3 sequence: CAITPKGANTEAFF. As DNA, the CDR3 is TGTGCCATCACCCCCAAGGGGGCGAACACTGAAGCTTTCTTT.

The rearrangement joins TRBV30 to TRBJ1-5; tentatively, D is TRBD1 (6 bases). Germline lookup yields CDR1 GTSNPN and CDR2 SVGIG (reference sequence). V dropped 0 bases and J dropped 2 bases, with 11 bases sitting between them. The length of the CDR3 is 15 residues. DNA of the CDR3: TGTGCCTGGAGTGTAGGGGGGGCCGGCAATCAGCCCCAGCATTTT. This codes for CAWSVGGAGNQPQHF.

This clone was seen a handful of times. A junction end diverges from the germline sequence, so it may reflect a read error. The V gene is TRBV19, the J gene TRBJ1-1; the D is unclear. The CDR3 is 15 amino acids. Germline V gene data show CDR1 as LNHDA and CDR2 as SQIVND (reference sequence). The CDR3 sequence: CASRIGRGDNTEAFF. Written as DNA, the CDR3 is TGTGCCAGTAGAATAGGGAGAGGAGACAACACTGAAGCTTTCTTT.

The V gene is TRBV7-9, the J gene TRBJ1-2, with TRBD1 as a possible D gene (6 bases). The V gene lost 0 bases and the J gene lost 7 bases, with 15 bases spanning the gap. Germline V lookup: CDR1 SEHNR, CDR2 FQNEAQ (reference sequence). This CDR3 region has 15 residues. DNA for the CDR3: TGTGCCAGCAGCTTAGCCGAAACGGGGGCCGGTGGCTACACCTTC. This translates into CASSLAETGAGGYTF.

This chain joins TRBV7-2 and TRBJ1-5; tentatively, D is TRBD1 (5 bases). Trimming stripped 1 base from V and 2 bases from J, with 12 bases between. Germline V gene data show CDR1 as SGHTA and CDR2 as FQGNSA. The CDR3 has 16 amino acids. The CDR3: CASSLVISTGNQPQHF. CDR3 in DNA: TGTGCCAGCAGCTTAGTTATATCGACAGGCAATCAGCCCCAGCATTTT.

This clone was seen a single time. V is TRBV4-1 and J is TRBJ1-1, with D unresolved. In germline, CDR1 is MGHRA, CDR2 YSYEKL. This CDR3 spans 13 amino acids. Trimming took off 0 bases at V and 8 bases at J, with 10 bases between the two ends. DNA of the CDR3: TGCGCCAGCAGCCAAGATTACCGTGGGGAAGCTTTCTTT. It encodes CASSQDYRGEAFF.

The chain recombines TRBV6-5 with TRBJ1-2; 9 bases agree with TRBD1. There are 15 residues in the CDR3. Germline CDR1 reads MNHEY; CDR2 reads SVGAGI. After removal of 1 base from V and 7 bases from J, the junction contained 7 bases not matched to a gene. CDR3 sequence reads: CASSYLGQGQGGYTF. The CDR3 DNA reads as TGTGCCAGCAGTTACTTGGGACAGGGCCAAGGTGGCTACACCTTC.

The V gene is TRBV6-5, the J gene TRBJ1-2; 7 bases fit TRBD1. The CDR3 runs 12 residues. V lost 10 bases to trimming and J lost 3 bases; unmatched junction nucleotides: 5. The germline gives CDR1 MNHEY, CDR2 SVGAGI. The CDR3 spells CATRDSYYGYTF. In nucleotides, the CDR3 is TGTGCCACCAGGGACAGCTACTATGGCTACACCTTC.